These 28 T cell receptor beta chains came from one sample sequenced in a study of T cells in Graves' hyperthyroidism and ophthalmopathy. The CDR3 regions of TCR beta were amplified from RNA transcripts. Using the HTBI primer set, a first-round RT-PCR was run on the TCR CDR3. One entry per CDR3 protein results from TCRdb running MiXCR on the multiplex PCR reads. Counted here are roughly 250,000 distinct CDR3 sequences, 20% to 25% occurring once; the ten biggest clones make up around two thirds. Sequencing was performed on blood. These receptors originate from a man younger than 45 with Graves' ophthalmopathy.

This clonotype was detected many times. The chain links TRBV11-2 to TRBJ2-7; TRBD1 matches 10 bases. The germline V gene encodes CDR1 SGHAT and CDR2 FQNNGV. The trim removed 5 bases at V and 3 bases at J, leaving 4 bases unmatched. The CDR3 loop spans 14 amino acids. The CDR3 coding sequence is TGTGCCAGCAGCCCCCGGACAGGGGGCTACGAGCAGTACTTC. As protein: CASSPRTGGYEQYF.

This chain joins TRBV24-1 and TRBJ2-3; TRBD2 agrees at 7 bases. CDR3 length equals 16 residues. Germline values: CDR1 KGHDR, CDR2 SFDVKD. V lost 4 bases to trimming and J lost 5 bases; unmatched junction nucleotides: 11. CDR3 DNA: TGTGCCACCAGTGACCCCCTAGCGGAGCTGGGAGATACGCAGTATTTT. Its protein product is CATSDPLAELGDTQYF.

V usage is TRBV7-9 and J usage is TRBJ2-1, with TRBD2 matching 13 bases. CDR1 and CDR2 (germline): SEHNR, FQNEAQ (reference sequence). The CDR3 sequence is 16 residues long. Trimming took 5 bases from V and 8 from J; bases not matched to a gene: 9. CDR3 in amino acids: CASSLGGTSGTYEQFF. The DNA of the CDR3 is TGTGCCAGCAGCCTAGGGGGGACTAGCGGGACTTATGAGCAGTTCTTC.

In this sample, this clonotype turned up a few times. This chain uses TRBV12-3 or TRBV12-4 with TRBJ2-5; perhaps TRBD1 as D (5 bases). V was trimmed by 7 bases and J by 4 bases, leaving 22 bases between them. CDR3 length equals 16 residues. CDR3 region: CASTPSPRAPRETQYF. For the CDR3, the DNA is TGTGCCAGCACCCCCTCCCCCAGGGCTCCCCGAGAGACCCAGTACTTC.

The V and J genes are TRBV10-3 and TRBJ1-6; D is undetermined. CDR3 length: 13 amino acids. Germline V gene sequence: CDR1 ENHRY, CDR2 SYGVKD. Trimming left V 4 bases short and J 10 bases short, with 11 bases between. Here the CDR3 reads CAISGEGGSPLHF. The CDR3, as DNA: TGTGCCATCAGTGGGGAAGGTGGATCACCCCTCCACTTT.

CDR3 protein: CASSPPSGRYNTGELFF. CDR3 nucleotides: TGTGCCAGCTCACCACCCAGCGGGAGGTATAACACCGGGGAGCTGTTTTTT. The chain has TRBV18 and TRBJ2-2, with 9 nucleotides matching TRBD2. In germline, CDR1 is KGHSH, CDR2 LQKENI. The CDR3 loop spans 17 amino acids. V lost 0 bases, J lost 2 bases, and 4 bases stayed unmatched.

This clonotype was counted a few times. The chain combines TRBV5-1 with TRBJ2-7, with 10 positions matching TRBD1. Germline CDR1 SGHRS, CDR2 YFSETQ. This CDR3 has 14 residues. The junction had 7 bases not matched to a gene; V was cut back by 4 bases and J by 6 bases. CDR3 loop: CASSRDRGGSEQYF. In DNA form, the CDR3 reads TGCGCCAGCAGCCGGGACAGGGGTGGGAGCGAGCAGTACTTC.

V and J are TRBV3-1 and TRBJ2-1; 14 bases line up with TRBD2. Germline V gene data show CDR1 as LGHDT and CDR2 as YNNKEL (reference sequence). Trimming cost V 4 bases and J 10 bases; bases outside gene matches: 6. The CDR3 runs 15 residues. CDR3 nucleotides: TGTGCCAGCAGCCTGGGACTAGCGGGAGCCAAGGAGCAGTTCTTC. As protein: CASSLGLAGAKEQFF.

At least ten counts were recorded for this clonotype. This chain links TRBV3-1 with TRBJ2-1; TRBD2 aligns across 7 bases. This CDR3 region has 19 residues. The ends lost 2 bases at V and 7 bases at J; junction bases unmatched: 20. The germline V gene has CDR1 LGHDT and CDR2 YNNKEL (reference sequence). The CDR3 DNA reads TGTGCCAGCAGCCAACCCAATCCTAAGAGCGGGACCCGGCGGAATGAGCAGTTCTTC. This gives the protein CASSQPNPKSGTRRNEQFF.

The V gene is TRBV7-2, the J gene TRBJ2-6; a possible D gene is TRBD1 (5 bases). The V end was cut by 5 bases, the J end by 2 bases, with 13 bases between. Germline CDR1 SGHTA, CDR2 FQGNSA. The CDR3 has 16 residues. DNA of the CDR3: TGTGCCAGCAGCCCGTTTGAAGGGGCTGGGGCCAACGTCCTGACTTTC. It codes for CASSPFEGAGANVLTF.

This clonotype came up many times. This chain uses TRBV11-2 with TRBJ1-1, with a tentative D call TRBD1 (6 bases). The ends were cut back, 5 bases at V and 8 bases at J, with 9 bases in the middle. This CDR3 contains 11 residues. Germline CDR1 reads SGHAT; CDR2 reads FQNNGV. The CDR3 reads CASSATGEAFF. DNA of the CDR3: TGTGCCAGCAGCGCGACAGGCGAAGCTTTCTTT.

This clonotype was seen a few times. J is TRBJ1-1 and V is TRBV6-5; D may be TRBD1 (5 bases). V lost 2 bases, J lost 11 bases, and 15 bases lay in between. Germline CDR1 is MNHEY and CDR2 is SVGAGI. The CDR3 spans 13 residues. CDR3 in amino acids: CASSYLGGGLAFF. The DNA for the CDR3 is TGTGCCAGCAGTTACCTGGGGGGGGGGTTGGCTTTCTTT.

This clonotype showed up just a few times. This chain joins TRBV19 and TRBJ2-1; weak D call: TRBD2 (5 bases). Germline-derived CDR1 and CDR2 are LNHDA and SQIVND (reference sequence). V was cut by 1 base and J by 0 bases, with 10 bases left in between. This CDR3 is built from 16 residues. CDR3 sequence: CASSIGTDYSYNEQFF. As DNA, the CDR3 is TGTGCCAGTAGTATAGGAACAGACTACTCCTACAATGAGCAGTTCTTC.

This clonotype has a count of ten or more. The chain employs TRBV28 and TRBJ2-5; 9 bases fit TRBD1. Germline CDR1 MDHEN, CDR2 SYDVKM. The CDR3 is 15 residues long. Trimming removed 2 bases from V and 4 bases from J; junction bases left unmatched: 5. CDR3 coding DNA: TGTGCCAGCAGTTTAGAACAGGGGGCCGGAGAGACCCAGTACTTC. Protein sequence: CASSLEQGAGETQYF.

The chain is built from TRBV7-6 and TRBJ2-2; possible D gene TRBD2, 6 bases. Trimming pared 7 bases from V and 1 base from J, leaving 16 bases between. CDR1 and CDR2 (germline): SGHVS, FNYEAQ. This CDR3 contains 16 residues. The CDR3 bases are TGTGCCAGCACCTCCAGTGGCGGGGAGAACACCGGGGAGCTGTTTTTT. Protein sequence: CASTSSGGENTGELFF. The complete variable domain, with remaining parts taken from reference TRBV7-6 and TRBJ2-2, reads GAGVSQSPRYKVTKRGQDVALRCDPISGHVSLYWYRQALGQGPEFLTYFNYEAQQDKSGLPNDRFSAERPEGSISTLTIQRTEQRDSAMYRCASTSSGGENTGELFFGEGSRLTVL.

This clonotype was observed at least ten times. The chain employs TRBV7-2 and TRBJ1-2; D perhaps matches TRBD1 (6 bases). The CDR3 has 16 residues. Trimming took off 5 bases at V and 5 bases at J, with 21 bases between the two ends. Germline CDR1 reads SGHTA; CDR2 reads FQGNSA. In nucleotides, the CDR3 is TGTGCCAGCAGCCCATTACAGGGAACGCTAGAGTATGGCTACACCTTC. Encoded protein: CASSPLQGTLEYGYTF.

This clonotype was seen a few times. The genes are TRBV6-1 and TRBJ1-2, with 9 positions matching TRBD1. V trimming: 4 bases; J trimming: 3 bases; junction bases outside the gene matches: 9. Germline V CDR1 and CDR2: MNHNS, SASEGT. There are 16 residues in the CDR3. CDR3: CASSGDRAHYDYGYTF. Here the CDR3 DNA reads TGTGCCAGCAGTGGGGACAGGGCCCACTATGACTATGGCTACACCTTC.

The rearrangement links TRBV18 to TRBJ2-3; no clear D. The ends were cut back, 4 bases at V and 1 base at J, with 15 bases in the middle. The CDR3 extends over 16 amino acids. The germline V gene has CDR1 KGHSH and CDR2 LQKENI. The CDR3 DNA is TGTGCCAGCTCACGTTCCATAGGTGGGGGCACAGATACGCAGTATTTT. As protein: CASSRSIGGGTDTQYF.

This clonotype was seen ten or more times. The chain's CDR3 is CASSPDRPGTQYF. The CDR3 DNA sequence: TGTGCCAGCAGCCCCGACCGCCCGGGGACCCAGTACTTC. The chain carries TRBV12-3 or TRBV12-4 and TRBJ2-5, with D unclear. V was shortened by 6 bases and J by 7 bases, with 15 bases between the two germline ends. The CDR3 is 13 amino acids.

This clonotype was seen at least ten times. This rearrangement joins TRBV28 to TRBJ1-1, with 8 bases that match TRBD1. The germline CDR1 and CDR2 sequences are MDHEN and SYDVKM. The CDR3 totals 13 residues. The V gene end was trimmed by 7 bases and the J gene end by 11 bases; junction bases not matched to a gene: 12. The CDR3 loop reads CASTWGQARRAFF. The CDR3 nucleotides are TGTGCCAGCACCTGGGGACAGGCCCGTCGTGCTTTCTTT.

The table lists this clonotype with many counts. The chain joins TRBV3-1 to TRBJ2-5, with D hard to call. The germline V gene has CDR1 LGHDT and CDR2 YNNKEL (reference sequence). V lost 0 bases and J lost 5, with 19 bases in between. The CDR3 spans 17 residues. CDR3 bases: TGTGCCAGCAGCCAAGACGAGCGTCCCACGATTGTTGAGACCCAGTACTTC. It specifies CASSQDERPTIVETQYF.

The CDR3 DNA is TGTGCCAGCAGTTTGCCGGGGGGCCTGGAGACCCAGTACTTC. As protein: CASSLPGGLETQYF. The gene calls are TRBV28 and TRBJ2-5; tentatively, D is TRBD2 (7 bases). V shed 3 bases and J shed 5 bases, with 13 bases lying between them. The CDR3 consists of 14 residues. The germline CDR1 and CDR2 sequences are MDHEN and SYDVKM.

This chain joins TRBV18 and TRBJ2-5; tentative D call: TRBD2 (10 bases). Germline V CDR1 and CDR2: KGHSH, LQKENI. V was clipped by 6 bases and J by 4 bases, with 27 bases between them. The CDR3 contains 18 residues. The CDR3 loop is CASSSRDRASSGRETQYF. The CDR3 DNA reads TGTGCCAGCTCGAGCCGGGACAGGGCGTCTAGCGGGAGAGAGACCCAGTACTTC. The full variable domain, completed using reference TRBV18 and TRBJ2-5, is NAGVMQNPRHLVRRRGQEARLRCSPMKGHSHVYWYRQLPEEGLKFMVYLQKENIIDESGMPKERFSAEFPKEGPSILRIQQVVRGDSAAYFCASSSRDRASSGRETQYFGPGTRLLVL.

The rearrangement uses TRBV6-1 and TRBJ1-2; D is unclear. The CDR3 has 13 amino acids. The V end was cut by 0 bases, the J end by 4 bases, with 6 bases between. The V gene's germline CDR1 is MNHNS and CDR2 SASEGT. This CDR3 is CASSEAISYGYTF. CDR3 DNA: TGTGCCAGCAGTGAAGCGATCAGCTATGGCTACACCTTC.

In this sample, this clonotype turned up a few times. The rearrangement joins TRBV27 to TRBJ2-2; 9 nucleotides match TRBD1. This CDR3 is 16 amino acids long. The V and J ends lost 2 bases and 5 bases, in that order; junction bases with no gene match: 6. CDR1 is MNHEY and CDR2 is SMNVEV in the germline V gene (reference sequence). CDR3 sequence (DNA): TGTGCCAGCAGTTTAGAGGGACAGGGTCCGACCGGGGAGCTGTTTTTT. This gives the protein CASSLEGQGPTGELFF.

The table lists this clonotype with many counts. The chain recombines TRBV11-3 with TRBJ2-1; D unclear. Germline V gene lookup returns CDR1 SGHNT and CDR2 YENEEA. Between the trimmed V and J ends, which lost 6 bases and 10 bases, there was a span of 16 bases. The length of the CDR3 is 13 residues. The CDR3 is CASSARLTHEQFF. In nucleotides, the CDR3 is TGTGCCAGCAGTGCCCGGCTCACCCACGAGCAGTTCTTC.

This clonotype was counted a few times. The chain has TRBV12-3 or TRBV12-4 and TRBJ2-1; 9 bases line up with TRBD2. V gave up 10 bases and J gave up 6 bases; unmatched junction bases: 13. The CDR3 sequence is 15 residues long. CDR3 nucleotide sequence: TGTGCCACCATCGGGGAACTAGCGGGTTCCAATGAGCAGTTCTTC. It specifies CATIGELAGSNEQFF.

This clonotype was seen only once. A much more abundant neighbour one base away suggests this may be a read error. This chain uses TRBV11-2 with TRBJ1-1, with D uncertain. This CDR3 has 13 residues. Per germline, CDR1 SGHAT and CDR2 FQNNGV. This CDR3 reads CAGRRNQNTEAFF. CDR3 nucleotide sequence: TGTGCCGGCAGACGAAACCAGAACACTGAAGCTTTCTTT. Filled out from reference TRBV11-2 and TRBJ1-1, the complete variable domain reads EAGVAQSPRYKIIEKRQSVAFWCNPISGHATLYWYQQILGQGPKLLIQFQNNGVVDDSQLPKDRFSAERLKGVDSTLKIQPAKLEDSAVYLCAGRRNQNTEAFFGQGTRLTVV.